These T cell receptor beta chains were read from a single sample in a study of control samples from healthy donors and cancer patients. The protocol was immunoSEQ multiplex PCR, while the TCRdb copy is restricted to in-frame clones and leaves out a portion. The profile shows under 100,000 clones, over 90% of them singletons. Sequenced sample: blood. The source of these receptors is a woman in her thirties in good health. Each CDR3 is given with its conserved first and last residue. D genes are given only for firm matches. Only part of the rows carry a size: once, few, many, or a class if the clone is expanded.

V	J	size	D	DNA	CDR3
TRBV3-1/TRBV3-2	TRBJ2-1	NA	NA	TGTGCCAGCAGCCAAGACGTCAGTTCCTACAATGAGCAGTTCTTC	CASSQDVSSYNEQFF
TRBV5-8	TRBJ1-5	once	NA	TGTGCCAGCAGCCAAAAAGGCCAGCCCCAGCATTTT	CASSQKGQPQHF
TRBV10-3	TRBJ2-1	NA	TRBD2	TGTGCCATCAGCGATCAAGCGGGATACAACAATGAGCAGTTCTTC	CAISDQAGYNNEQFF
TRBV7-9	TRBJ2-1	NA	TRBD1	TGTGCCAGCCTCGAGGCAGGGGGCTACAATGAGCAGTTCTTC	CASLEAGGYNEQFF
TRBV5-5	TRBJ1-1	NA	NA	TGTGCCAGCAGCTTGTTTTTGGAGCGGGGCGGGAGGACTGAAGCTTTCTTT	CASSLFLERGGRTEAFF
TRBV5-8	TRBJ2-3	NA	NA	TGTGCCAGCAGCTGGGCCGGGGTGGGGACAGATACGCAGTATTTT	CASSWAGVGTDTQYF
TRBV6-5	TRBJ1-2	once	TRBD1	TGTGCCAGCAGCGGGACAGCTAACTATGGCTACACCTTC	CASSGTANYGYTF
TRBV28	TRBJ1-4	NA	TRBD1	TGTGCCAGCAGTATCACAGGGGGCGCAACTAATGAAAAACTGTTTTTT	CASSITGGATNEKLFF
TRBV5-1	TRBJ2-2	NA	TRBD2	TGCGCCAGCCGCCTAGCGGGAGTGAGCGCCGGGGAGCTGTTTTTT	CASRLAGVSAGELFF
TRBV5-5	TRBJ1-1	NA	NA	TGTGCCAGCAGCAACCAGAGGAACACTGAAGCTTTCTTT	CASSNQRNTEAFF
TRBV6-1	TRBJ1-5	NA	NA	TGTGCCAGCAGTGAGTGGATGGGTCAGCCCCAGCATTTT	CASSEWMGQPQHF
TRBV29-1	TRBJ1-4	NA	TRBD1	TGCAGCGTTGGGACAGGGGGCAACGAAAAACTGTTTTTT	CSVGTGGNEKLFF
TRBV7-9	TRBJ1-2	NA	NA	TGTGCCAGCAGCTTACCCGGGGCGCCGAACTATGGCTACACCTTC	CASSLPGAPNYGYTF
TRBV28	TRBJ1-4	NA	TRBD1	TGTGCCAGCAACATACAGGGGAGCGGTGCAACTAATGAAAAACTGTTTTTT	CASNIQGSGATNEKLFF
TRBV7-9	TRBJ2-2	NA	TRBD1	TGTGCCAGCAGCTTAGTCCCCGGACAGGATTCCACCGGGGAGCTGTTTTTT	CASSLVPGQDSTGELFF
TRBV12-3/TRBV12-4	TRBJ2-3	NA	TRBD2	TGTGCCAGCGGGGGGGGTAGCACAGATACGCAGTATTTT	CASGGGSTDTQYF
TRBV24-1	TRBJ2-5	NA	NA	TGTGCCACCAGCCACACTCGACCTGGGGGCGTGGAGACCCAGTACTTC	CATSHTRPGGVETQYF
TRBV11-3	TRBJ2-7	NA	TRBD2	TGTGCCAGCAGCTTAGGGGCTAGCGGGAGTTACGAGCAGTACTTC	CASSLGASGSYEQYF
TRBV28	TRBJ2-1	NA	NA	TGTGCCAGCAGCTTCGACAATGAGCAGTTCTTC	CASSFDNEQFF
TRBV29-1	TRBJ1-1	NA	NA	TGCAGCGTGACAGACAGGTCTCGGGGAACTGAAGCTTTCTTT	CSVTDRSRGTEAFF
TRBV5-6	TRBJ2-1	NA	TRBD2	TGTGCCAGCAGCTTGGGACTAGCGGGTGTGTATGAGCAGTTCTTC	CASSLGLAGVYEQFF
TRBV6-4	TRBJ2-1	NA	TRBD2	TGTGCCAGCAGTGCGGGGGGCTCCTACAATGAGCAGTTCTTC	CASSAGGSYNEQFF
TRBV6-5	TRBJ2-1	NA	TRBD2	TGTGCCAGCAGTTACGTGACTAGCGGGATCAGTGAGCAGTTCTTC	CASSYVTSGISEQFF
TRBV6-5	TRBJ2-7	NA	NA	TGTGCCAGCGGTCGAGGGGGGGGGCTGAACTACGAGCAGTACTTC	CASGRGGGLNYEQYF
TRBV18	TRBJ2-7	NA	NA	TGTGCCAGCTCACCAGTCTCGTCGTTCCGGACGGACTGGGGATCAAGAAGGAGCTCCTACGAGCAGTACTTC	CASSPVSSFRTDWGSRRSSYEQYF
TRBV10-3	TRBJ1-1	NA	NA	TGTGCCACAGAGGACAGCTACAACACTGAAGCTTTCTTT	CATEDSYNTEAFF
TRBV4-1	TRBJ2-7	NA	NA	TGCGCCAGCAGCCAAGATATTAGACAATTCGGCTACGAGCAGTACTTC	CASSQDIRQFGYEQYF
TRBV5-4	TRBJ2-2	once	NA	TGTGCCAGCAGCGGTGGAGCCACTCCGTCATTAGAGCTGTTTTTT	CASSGGATPSLELFF
TRBV3-1/TRBV3-2	TRBJ1-2	NA	NA	TGTGCCAGCAGCCGAGTCGGGCCCCAAGGCCCATATGGCTACACCTTC	CASSRVGPQGPYGYTF
TRBV30	TRBJ1-1	NA	NA	TGTGCCTGGAGTGCGGGCGTCTCGGCTTTCTTT	CAWSAGVSAFF
TRBV3-1/TRBV3-2	TRBJ2-7	NA	NA	TGTGCCAGCAGCCAAGCGGTAGGACCCTACGAGCAGTACTTC	CASSQAVGPYEQYF
TRBV4-2	TRBJ1-3	NA	NA	TGTGCCAGCAGCCAAGCCCCCCCAGGGCCTGGAAACACCATATATTTT	CASSQAPPGPGNTIYF
TRBV18	TRBJ1-6	NA	NA	TGTGCCAGCTCACCGCGACAGGATAATGGTTCACCCCTCCACTTT	CASSPRQDNGSPLHF
TRBV18	TRBJ2-3	once	TRBD1	TGTGCCAGCTCACTCACAGGGGGCAGCAGCACAGATACGCAGTATTTT	CASSLTGGSSTDTQYF
TRBV9	TRBJ2-3	NA	TRBD2	TGTGCCAGCAGCGTAGGGAGGGGCGGGAGTGTGACAGATACGCAGTATTTT	CASSVGRGGSVTDTQYF
TRBV11-2	TRBJ1-1	NA	TRBD1	TGTGCCAGCAGCCCGTGGGCACAGGGGAGTAAGACTGAAGCTTTCTTT	CASSPWAQGSKTEAFF
TRBV27	TRBJ1-4	NA	TRBD1	TGTGCCAGCAGCCCTGACAGGGCTTCAACTAATGAAAAACTGTTTTTT	CASSPDRASTNEKLFF
TRBV7-3	TRBJ2-3	NA	NA	TGTGCCAGCAGCTTGACCCCCAAAGATACGCAGTATTTT	CASSLTPKDTQYF
TRBV7-3	TRBJ2-2	NA	NA	TGTGCCAGCGGCGGCGGGGAGAACACCGGGGAGCTGTTTTTT	CASGGGENTGELFF
TRBV19	TRBJ1-1	once	NA	TGTGCCAGTAGTATTCAACGGCGGGGAGTGAACACTGAAGCTTTCTTT	CASSIQRRGVNTEAFF
TRBV20-1	TRBJ1-1	NA	NA	TGCAGTGCTAGACCGAACAGGGAAGCTTTCTTT	CSARPNREAFF
TRBV6-6	TRBJ1-2	NA	TRBD1	TGTGCCAGCAGCCTCCGGACAGGGGCAGGCTACACCTTC	CASSLRTGAGYTF
TRBV19	TRBJ2-7	NA	NA	TGTGCCACCGTATCTAGCGACACCTACGAGCAGTACTTC	CATVSSDTYEQYF
TRBV9	TRBJ1-6	NA	NA	TGTGCCAGCAGCGTAGCGTCGGGCGCCGGAGATAATTCACCCCTCCACTTT	CASSVASGAGDNSPLHF
TRBV2	TRBJ1-6	NA	TRBD1	TGTGCCAGCAGGAGAAGACAGGGGCGTAATTCACCCCTCCACTTT	CASRRRQGRNSPLHF
TRBV29-1	TRBJ2-2	NA	NA	TGCAGCGTTGAAGCTGGGGGTTACACCGGGGAGCTGTTTTTT	CSVEAGGYTGELFF
TRBV19	TRBJ1-1	NA	NA	TGTGCCAGTAGTGAGCCGGGCCCGAACACTGAAGCTTTCTTT	CASSEPGPNTEAFF
TRBV6-5	TRBJ1-2	NA	NA	TGTGCCAGCTGGGTCATAGGGGGGTACACCTTC	CASWVIGGYTF
TRBV12-3/TRBV12-4	TRBJ1-4	NA	NA	TGTGCCAGCCGTACCGGGGACGATGAAAAACTGTTTTTT	CASRTGDDEKLFF
TRBV6-2/TRBV6-3	TRBJ1-3	NA	NA	TGTGCCAGCAGCCCCCATTTCAACTCTGGAAACACCATATATTTT	CASSPHFNSGNTIYF
TRBV2	TRBJ2-5	NA	NA	TGTGCCAGCAGAGAAGGACGCCCTGGAGAGACCCAGTACTTC	CASREGRPGETQYF
TRBV24-1	TRBJ1-1	NA	TRBD1	TGTGCCACCAGTGATTTGAGCGACAGGGGCGCTTTCTTT	CATSDLSDRGAFF